Below, 13 T cell receptor beta chains from the same sample are listed, as sequenced in a study of cytomegalovirus exposure and HLA in healthy donors. The study ran its PCR with 60 Vbeta and 13 Jbeta primers. Profiled with immunoSEQ multiplex PCR; TCRdb holds only in-frame clones, not every one. Of some 150,000 clones in the sample, 80% to 90% were seen once. The material sequenced was PBMCs. Source of these receptors: a woman aged 50 to 60 in good health and CMV-seronegative.

J is TRBJ2-5 and V is TRBV5-5; D ambiguous. Trimming removed 3 bases at V and 7 bases at J, with 10 bases between. Germline V gene lookup returns CDR1 SGHKS and CDR2 YYEKEE (reference sequence). CDR3 size: 12 residues. CDR3 protein: CASSSPGGTQYF. Written as DNA, the CDR3 is TGTGCCAGCAGCTCCCCCGGTGGGACCCAGTACTTC.

The V and J genes are TRBV5-1 and TRBJ2-3, with 9 positions matching TRBD2. The CDR3 totals 14 residues. Germline assignment: CDR1 SGHRS and CDR2 YFSETQ. The V gene end was trimmed by 4 bases and the J gene end by 4 bases; junction bases not matched to a gene: 4. The CDR3 loop is CASSRSGGSDTQYF. The CDR3 DNA sequence: TGCGCCAGCAGCCGTAGCGGGGGATCAGATACGCAGTATTTT.

The chain links TRBV7-9 to TRBJ1-1; 8 nucleotides match TRBD1. The CDR3 is 16 residues long. CDR1 is SEHNR, CDR2 FQNEAQ, per germline (reference sequence). V trimming: 6 bases; J trimming: 4 bases; junction bases outside the gene matches: 13. The CDR3 loop reads CASRARQGWGGTEAFF. In nucleotides, the CDR3 is TGTGCCAGCAGAGCACGACAGGGGTGGGGAGGCACTGAAGCTTTCTTT.

The chain combines TRBV7-2 with TRBJ2-3; D unresolved. The CDR3 length is 13 residues. Germline-derived CDR1 and CDR2 are SGHTA and FQGNSA. The V gene lost 5 bases and the J gene lost 2 bases, with 8 bases spanning the gap. The CDR3 DNA reads as TGTGCCAGCAGCCGAGGAACCACAGATACGCAGTATTTT. Protein sequence: CASSRGTTDTQYF.

This clone has more than one count but fewer than ten. The gene calls are TRBV6-5 and TRBJ2-7; 8 nucleotides line up with TRBD1. CDR1 is MNHEY and CDR2 is SVGAGI in the germline V gene. The V and J ends lost 2 bases and 1 base, in that order; junction bases with no gene match: 4. This CDR3 spans 15 amino acids. CDR3 sequence reads: CASSYQGATSYEQYF. CDR3 sequence (DNA): TGTGCCAGCAGTTACCAGGGGGCCACTTCCTACGAGCAGTACTTC.

The rearrangement joins TRBV5-4 to TRBJ2-5; TRBD1 matches at 8 bases. Germline CDR1 and CDR2: SGHNT and YYREEE (reference sequence). J lost 3 bases, V lost 5 bases, and 6 bases had no gene match. The CDR3 spans 14 residues. The CDR3 DNA sequence: TGTGCCAGCAGTAAGGACAGGGTAAAAGAGACCCAGTACTTC. It translates to CASSKDRVKETQYF.

V is TRBV27 and J is TRBJ2-4; maybe TRBD2 (6 bases). V gave up 5 bases and J gave up 8 bases, with 19 bases separating them. The CDR3 is 15 residues long. Germline CDR1 MNHEY, CDR2 SMNVEV (reference sequence). CDR3 in amino acids: CASSPGRGTQYIQYF. The DNA for the CDR3 is TGTGCCAGCAGTCCCGGGCGGGGCACCCAATACATTCAGTACTTC.

This clone was detected a few times. The gene calls are TRBV27 and TRBJ2-7; 7 nucleotides match TRBD2. The V gene end was trimmed by 0 bases and the J gene end by 7 bases; junction bases not matched to a gene: 12. The CDR3 runs 16 residues. Looked up from germline, CDR1 is MNHEY and CDR2 is SMNVEV (reference sequence). This chain's CDR3 is CASSLSLLAAGWEQYF. CDR3 coding DNA: TGTGCCAGCAGTTTATCACTCCTAGCGGCAGGGTGGGAGCAGTACTTC.

The chain combines TRBV5-1 with TRBJ2-7; D may be TRBD2 (5 bases). The CDR3 covers 15 residues. The germline V and J ends were trimmed by 1 base and 1 base, with 12 bases remaining between them. The germline gives CDR1 SGHRS, CDR2 YFSETQ. The DNA of the CDR3 is TGCGCCAGCAGCTTGTCGATGTCGGGGTCCTACGAGCAGTACTTC. Its protein product is CASSLSMSGSYEQYF.

The chain combines TRBV19 with TRBJ2-2; TRBD1 might be the D (6 bases). Trimming removed 8 bases from V and 2 bases from J, with 18 bases in between. The CDR3 sequence is 16 residues long. Per germline, CDR1 LNHDA and CDR2 SQIVND (reference sequence). The CDR3 nucleotides read TGTGCCAGTGCCCGCCCGGCAGGGGTTAACACCGGGGAGCTGTTTTTT. Amino acids: CASARPAGVNTGELFF.

The chain recombines TRBV27 with TRBJ1-2, with D tentatively TRBD1 (6 bases). Trimming took 0 bases from V and 0 from J, leaving 8 bases between them. This CDR3 comprises 15 residues. Germline V gene sequence: CDR1 MNHEY, CDR2 SMNVEV (reference sequence). CDR3 region: CASSLSDSSNYGYTF. In DNA, the CDR3 is TGTGCCAGCAGTTTATCGGACAGTTCTAACTATGGCTACACCTTC.

The rearrangement uses TRBV6-5 and TRBJ1-5, with 8 positions matching TRBD1. Germline V gives CDR1 MNHEY, CDR2 SVGAGI. This CDR3 region has 15 residues. V lost 5 bases and J lost 0; bases outside the gene matches: 3. CDR3 bases: TGTGCCAGCAGTAACGACAGGGGTAGCAATCAGCCCCAGCATTTT. This translates into CASSNDRGSNQPQHF.

The chain recombines TRBV28 with TRBJ1-5, with D possibly TRBD1 on 6 matching bases. Germline assignment: CDR1 MDHEN and CDR2 SYDVKM. This CDR3 has 14 residues. Deletions cut 5 bases from V and 2 bases from J, with 10 bases between. CDR3 region: CASSGGQRNQPQHF. The CDR3 DNA reads as TGTGCCAGCAGTGGTGGACAGCGCAATCAGCCCCAGCATTTT.